This T cell receptor (beta chain) comes out of a study of OX40 agonist ivuxolimab in advanced cancers. Study overall: Hepatocellular carcinoma, melanoma, renal cell or head and neck cancer was diagnosed in the dose-escalation patients. Aged about 20 to 80 with a mean of approximately 60 years, they were 82.7% male.

Sequenced by immunoSEQ multiplex PCR; TCRdb stores in-frame clones only, minus some. This sample carries about 46,000 clones, about 88% of them seen once, and the ten largest clones take 0.64%. Findings and limits, study-wide: People who partly responded at 0.1-3.0 mg/kg had some of the least clonal expansion seen.

Drawing of blood for sampling happened at baseline, at cycle 4 day 1, and at cycle 7 day 1. Remarks on this clone: Its target is not known.

The TCR originated in an adult with an advanced solid tumor such as melanoma, head and neck, liver or kidney cancer. The sample here was CD4+ or CD8+ T cells sorted from blood, taken in a trial of the OX40 agonist ivuxolimab.

The DNA of the CDR3 is TGTGCCAGCAGCCCGCAAATGGGACTTGGCTACACCTTC. It translates to CASSPQMGLGYTF. The J gene is TRBJ1-2, the V gene TRBV7-9; D may be TRBD1 (5 bases). Looked up from germline, CDR1 is SEHNR and CDR2 is FQNEAQ (reference sequence). The CDR3 is made up of 13 amino acids. Trimming shortened V by 5 bases and J by 7 bases, and 14 bases separated the two germline ends.